This T cell receptor (beta chain) was obtained from a study of blood T cell repertoires in COVID-19. Study at large: Acute and convalescent COVID-19 samples came from the United States, Italy and Spain. From T cells, B-cell-depleted T cells, or PBMCs came the material, which was cDNA or gDNA.

Per the study methods: Reference gene primer amplification gave estimated nucleated cell counts. Some clones are missing from TCRdb's copy, which holds only in-frame ones; the method was immunoSEQ multiplex PCR. V and J calls and clone size are as listed in that table; D and trimming were resolved from the DNA. The sample shows 100,000 to 150,000 clones, approximately 87% of them seen only once. The CDR3 length is 16 residues. Germline values: CDR1 MGHRA, CDR2 YSYEKL. Germline trimming cut 4 bases from V and 3 bases from J; bases unmatched to any gene: 8. The receptor was isolated from a woman aged 55-70 years with acute or convalescent COVID-19. This chain connects TRBV4-1 to TRBJ2-1, with TRBD2 identical over 8 bases. Sample: peripheral blood. The DNA of the CDR3 is TGCGCCAGCAGCCGCAATCCCAGCGGGAGCTACAATGAGCAGTTCTTC. Protein sequence: CASSRNPSGSYNEQFF.